The 20 T cell receptor beta chains given below trace back to one sample, sequenced in a study of cytomegalovirus exposure and HLA in healthy donors. Primers for the PCR totalled 60 Vbeta and 13 Jbeta. Method: immunoSEQ multiplex PCR; TCRdb's copy keeps in-frame clones and lacks some. The sample records about 160,000 clones, more than 60% being singletons. Sequencing used PBMCs. These TCRs come from a woman aged 40 to 50 in good health and CMV-seropositive.

The chain links TRBV25-1 to TRBJ1-6; 7 nucleotides match TRBD1. The CDR3 is 16 amino acids. Germline values: CDR1 MGHDK, CDR2 SYGVNS. V lost 5 bases, J lost 5 bases, and 9 bases stayed unmatched. CDR3 in amino acids: CASSPISGTDNSPLHF. The CDR3 nucleotides are TGTGCCAGCAGTCCGATCTCCGGGACAGATAATTCACCCCTCCACTTT.

This chain uses TRBV10-3 with TRBJ2-1; no clear D gene. V was shortened by 1 base and J by 6 bases, with 4 bases between the two germline ends. Germline V gene data show CDR1 as ENHRY and CDR2 as SYGVKD. This CDR3 contains 12 residues. The DNA of the CDR3 is TGTGCCATCAGTGAGTTCTCCAATGAGCAGTTCTTC. The encoded protein is CAISEFSNEQFF.

The J gene is TRBJ2-2, the V gene TRBV6-6; possibly TRBD1 for D (5 bases). Looked up from germline, CDR1 is MNHNY and CDR2 is SVGAGI (reference sequence). CDR3 length equals 13 residues. V was cut by 4 bases and J by 6 bases, with 9 bases left in between. For the CDR3, the DNA is TGTGCCAGCAGTTTAACAGGCCCCGGGGAGCTGTTTTTT. Its protein product is CASSLTGPGELFF.

The rearrangement links TRBV5-6 to TRBJ2-3; TRBD2 agrees at 13 bases. V shed 2 bases, J shed 6 bases, and the junction held 3 bases outside the gene matches. There are 15 residues in the CDR3. Looked up from germline, CDR1 is SGHDT and CDR2 is YYEEEE. CDR3 loop: CASSFLLAGGDTQYF. The CDR3 DNA is TGTGCCAGCAGCTTCCTACTAGCGGGGGGGGATACGCAGTATTTT. Full variable domain (remainder filled in from reference TRBV5-6 and TRBJ2-3): DAGVTQSPTHLIKTRGQQVTLRCSPKSGHDTVSWYQQALGQGPQFIFQYYEEEERQRGNFPDRFSGHQFPNYSSELNVNALLLGDSALYLCASSFLLAGGDTQYFGPGTRLTVL.

This clone was observed a handful of times. V usage is TRBV4-1 and J usage is TRBJ2-3, with TRBD1 matching over 8 bases. This CDR3 spans 16 amino acids. Per germline, CDR1 MGHRA and CDR2 YSYEKL. With 1 base clipped from V and 0 bases from J, the junction kept 3 bases outside the gene matches. This chain's CDR3 is CASSQADRASTDTQYF. CDR3 DNA sequence: TGCGCCAGCAGCCAAGCGGACAGGGCTAGCACAGATACGCAGTATTTT.

A few counts support this clone. V is TRBV2 and J is TRBJ1-5, with 11 positions matching TRBD1. CDR3 size: 15 residues. CDR1 is SNHLY and CDR2 is FYNNEI in the germline V gene. V dropped 3 bases and J dropped 7; count of bases not matched to a gene: 5. This CDR3 reads CASSDGQGAGQPQHF. CDR3 in DNA: TGTGCCAGCAGTGACGGACAGGGGGCTGGCCAGCCCCAGCATTTT.

The CDR3 sequence: CASSFRQGFGSPLHF. In DNA, the CDR3 is TGTGCCAGCAGTTTCCGACAGGGCTTTGGTTCACCCCTCCACTTT. This chain uses TRBV6-5 with TRBJ1-6; the match to TRBD1 covers 7 bases. Germline lookup yields CDR1 MNHEY and CDR2 SVGAGI. This CDR3 is built from 15 residues. The junction had 9 bases not matched to a gene; V was cut back by 4 bases and J by 9 bases.

This chain joins TRBV6-6 and TRBJ2-5; D possibly corresponds to TRBD1 (5 bases). V lost 10 bases and J 1 base, leaving 10 bases between the germline ends. CDR1 is MNHNY, CDR2 SVGAGI, per germline (reference sequence). The CDR3 extends over 12 amino acids. CDR3 sequence (DNA): TGTGCCACCCAAGACAGCCAAGAGACCCAGTACTTC. Translation: CATQDSQETQYF.

The V and J genes are TRBV19 and TRBJ2-1; 13 bases agree with TRBD2. This CDR3 contains 15 residues. V shed 6 bases, J shed 4 bases, and the junction held 3 bases outside the gene matches. The germline CDR1 and CDR2 sequences are LNHDA and SQIVND (reference sequence). CDR3 residues: CASRVLAGGYNEQFF. The CDR3 DNA reads TGTGCCAGTAGGGTACTAGCGGGGGGGTACAATGAGCAGTTCTTC.

The chain carries TRBV2 and TRBJ2-4; D may be TRBD2 (5 bases). Germline V gene data show CDR1 as SNHLY and CDR2 as FYNNEI. The V end lost 4 bases, the J end lost 8 bases, and 6 bases lay between the germline ends. The CDR3 has 11 amino acids. For the CDR3, the DNA is TGTGCCAGCAGTGTGGGAGACATTCAGTACTTC. This translates into CASSVGDIQYF.

The chain uses TRBV4-1 and TRBJ2-3; TRBD2 is a possible D gene (5 bases). Germline V gene data show CDR1 as MGHRA and CDR2 as YSYEKL. Between the trimmed V and J ends, which lost 1 base and 1 base, there was a span of 12 bases. This CDR3 has 16 amino acids. This chain's CDR3 is CASSQGSGWGTDTQYF. As DNA, the CDR3 is TGCGCCAGCAGCCAAGGATCGGGGTGGGGCACAGATACGCAGTATTTT.

The V call is TRBV27, the J call TRBJ1-5; 8 nucleotides line up with TRBD1. Germline V CDR1 and CDR2: MNHEY, SMNVEV (reference sequence). The CDR3 totals 18 residues. After removal of 2 bases from V and 1 base from J, the junction contained 10 bases not matched to a gene. The CDR3 loop reads CASSLRPSAGGSNQPQHF. CDR3 in DNA: TGTGCCAGCAGTTTACGCCCGTCCGCAGGGGGCAGCAATCAGCCCCAGCATTTT.

The V and J genes are TRBV13 and TRBJ2-5, with TRBD1 matching over 9 bases. Germline V gene data show CDR1 as PRHDT and CDR2 as FYEKMQ (reference sequence). CDR3 length equals 13 residues. J lost 7 bases, V lost 4 bases, and 4 bases had no gene match. The CDR3 region has the DNA TGTGCCAGCAGCTGGACAGGGGAAATGACCCAGTACTTC. Protein product: CASSWTGEMTQYF.

The chain joins TRBV27 to TRBJ2-1; TRBD2 might be the D (6 bases). Germline V lookup: CDR1 MNHEY, CDR2 SMNVEV (reference sequence). V was cut by 7 bases and J by 0 bases, with 13 bases left in between. The CDR3 spans 15 residues. CDR3 region: CASKRMGGSYNEQFF. CDR3 in DNA: TGTGCCAGCAAACGTATGGGGGGCTCCTACAATGAGCAGTTCTTC.

In regard to this clone: One junction end disagrees with the germline gene, perhaps due to a read error. CDR3 nucleotides: TGTTCCAGCAGCTTAAGGTTGGACAGGTCTAATTCACCCCTCCACTTT. Translating it yields CSSSLRLDRSNSPLHF. V gene TRBV7-9 combines with J gene TRBJ1-6; 7 bases fit TRBD1. Germline CDR1 is SEHNR and CDR2 is FQNEAQ (reference sequence). CDR3 length equals 16 residues.

V and J are TRBV7-9 and TRBJ2-2; D ambiguous. Trimming shortened V by 5 bases and J by 5 bases, and 12 bases separated the two germline ends. This CDR3 contains 14 residues. Germline loops: CDR1 SEHNR, CDR2 FQNEAQ (reference sequence). CDR3 sequence: CASSPVGWTGELFF. In DNA form, the CDR3 reads TGTGCCAGCAGCCCCGTGGGCTGGACCGGGGAGCTGTTTTTT. The complete variable domain, with remaining parts taken from reference TRBV7-9 and TRBJ2-2, reads DTGVSQNPRHKITKRGQNVTFRCDPISEHNRLYWYRQTLGQGPEFLTYFQNEAQLEKSRLLSDRFSAERPKGSFSTLEIQRTEQGDSAMYLCASSPVGWTGELFFGEGSRLTVL.

The rearrangement links TRBV5-6 to TRBJ2-3; TRBD2 agrees at 8 bases. Germline values: CDR1 SGHDT, CDR2 YYEEEE. The ends lost 5 bases at V and 5 bases at J; junction bases unmatched: 13. The CDR3 is 16 residues long. CDR3: CASSTSGGEERDTQYF. The DNA for the CDR3 is TGTGCCAGCAGTACAAGCGGGGGCGAGGAACGAGATACGCAGTATTTT.

The chain combines TRBV9 with TRBJ2-3; TRBD2 aligns across 8 bases. V lost 5 bases and J lost 5; bases outside the gene matches: 13. The CDR3 spans 16 residues. CDR1 and CDR2 (germline): SGDLS, YYNGEE. The CDR3 nucleotides read TGTGCCAGCAGTGAAAATAGCCGGGGGGGCCAAGATACGCAGTATTTT. It yields the protein CASSENSRGGQDTQYF. Drawing the rest from reference TRBV9 and TRBJ2-3, the complete variable domain is DSGVTQTPKHLITATGQRVTLRCSPRSGDLSVYWYQQSLDQGLQFLIQYYNGEERAKGNILERFSAQQFPDLHSELNLSSLELGDSALYFCASSENSRGGQDTQYFGPGTRLTVL.

V gene TRBV6-1 combines with J gene TRBJ1-5, with TRBD1 matching over 7 bases. Looked up from germline, CDR1 is MNHNS and CDR2 is SASEGT. Trimming took 6 bases from V and 2 from J; bases not matched to a gene: 7. CDR3 length: 15 residues. CDR3 in DNA: TGTGCCAGCAGACCCGACAGGGTCGGCAATCAGCCCCAGCATTTT. Amino acids: CASRPDRVGNQPQHF.

In its sample, this clone was seen once. J is TRBJ2-5 and V is TRBV5-5; D unresolved. Germline CDR1 SGHKS, CDR2 YYEKEE (reference sequence). This CDR3 spans 13 amino acids. Between the trimmed V and J ends, which lost 2 bases and 2 bases, there was a span of 7 bases. CDR3 sequence reads: CASSFTEQETQYF. DNA for the CDR3: TGTGCCAGCAGCTTCACAGAACAAGAGACCCAGTACTTC.